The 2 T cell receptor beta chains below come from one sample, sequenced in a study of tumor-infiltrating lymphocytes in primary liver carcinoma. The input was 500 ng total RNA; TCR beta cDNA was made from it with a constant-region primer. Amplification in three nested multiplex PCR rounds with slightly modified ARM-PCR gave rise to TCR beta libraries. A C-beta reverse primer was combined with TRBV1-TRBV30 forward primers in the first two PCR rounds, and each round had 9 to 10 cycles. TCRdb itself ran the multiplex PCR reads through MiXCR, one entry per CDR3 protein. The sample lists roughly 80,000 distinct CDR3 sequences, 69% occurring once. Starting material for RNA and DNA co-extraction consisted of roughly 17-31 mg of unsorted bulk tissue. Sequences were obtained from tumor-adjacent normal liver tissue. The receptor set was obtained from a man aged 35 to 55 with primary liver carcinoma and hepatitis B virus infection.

The CDR3 loop is CAWEEGAANKPQHF. The CDR3 nucleotides read TGTGCCTGGGAGGAGGGGGCTGCTAATAAGCCCCAGCATTTT. The rearrangement uses TRBV30 and TRBJ1-5, with 7 bases fitting TRBD1. The length of the CDR3 is 14 residues. With 5 bases clipped from V and 8 bases from J, the junction kept 12 bases outside the gene matches. Germline assignment: CDR1 GTSNPN and CDR2 SVGIG (reference sequence).

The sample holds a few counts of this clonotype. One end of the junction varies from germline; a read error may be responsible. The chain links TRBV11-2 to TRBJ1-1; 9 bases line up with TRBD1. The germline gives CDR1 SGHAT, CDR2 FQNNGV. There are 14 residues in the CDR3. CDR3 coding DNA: TGTGTCAGCAGCCGGGACAGGGTAATGACTGAAGTTTTCTTC. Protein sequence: CVSSRDRVMTEVFF.